This TCR beta chain was documented in a study of OX40 agonist ivuxolimab in advanced cancers. Of note for this clone: Antigen specificity is unknown.

Study-wide results and limits: Averaging showed that CD8+ T cells had more expanded clones than CD4+ did.

The repertoire was sequenced with immunoSEQ multiplex PCR; TCRdb's copy has only in-frame clones and lacks some. The table has about 64,000 clones, roughly 87% seen once. Sampled blood was obtained at baseline, cycle 4 day 1, and cycle 7 day 1. Between the trimmed V and J ends, which lost 0 bases and 7 bases, there was a span of 6 bases. The germline V gene has CDR1 DFQATT and CDR2 SNEGSKA (reference sequence). The CDR3 sequence is 11 residues long. Material: CD4+ or CD8+ T cells sorted from blood, obtained in a trial of the OX40 agonist ivuxolimab. This clonotype originated in an adult with an advanced solid tumor such as melanoma, head and neck, liver or kidney cancer. The rearrangement uses TRBV20-1 and TRBJ2-5; weak D call: TRBD1 (6 bases). The DNA of the CDR3 is TGCAGTGCTAGAGAAGGGGGGACCCAGTACTTC. Protein sequence: CSAREGGTQYF.